This is a list of T cell receptor beta chains from one sample in a study of post-analysis software for immune sequencing data. Each CDR3 protein is one row after TCRdb ran MiXCR on the PCR reads. The sample lists roughly 600,000 distinct CDR3 sequences, roughly 46% occurring once. The sample was blood. Receptors originate from a girl aged 10-17 years with multiple sclerosis. The CDR3 runs from the conserved cysteine through the conserved F or W. The D gene is left open where the match is weak. A row's size may be missing; if present it is once, few, many or a size class.

D gene: TRBD1; clone size: .; J gene: TRBJ1-2; V gene: TRBV6-5; CDR3 protein: CASSYRGQGAPGYTF; CDR3 DNA: TGTGCCAGCAGTTACCGAGGACAGGGGGCGCCGGGCTACACCTTC
D gene: .; clone size: few; J gene: TRBJ1-2; V gene: TRBV24-1; CDR3 protein: CATSARGYGYTF; CDR3 DNA: TGTGCCACCAGTGCCCGCGGCTATGGCTACACCTTC
D gene: TRBD2; clone size: .; J gene: TRBJ2-2; V gene: TRBV20-1; CDR3 protein: CSAVAGGPTGELFF; CDR3 DNA: TGCAGTGCTGTAGCGGGGGGGCCGACCGGGGAGCTGTTTTTT
D gene: .; clone size: .; J gene: TRBJ2-7; V gene: TRBV9; CDR3 protein: CASSVGAGEIYEQYF; CDR3 DNA: TGTGCCAGCAGCGTAGGAGCAGGGGAAATCTACGAGCAGTACTTC
D gene: TRBD2; clone size: .; J gene: TRBJ2-1; V gene: TRBV5-1; CDR3 protein: CASSFRRLAGDYNEQFF; CDR3 DNA: TGCGCCAGCAGCTTTCGACGACTAGCGGGAGATTACAATGAGCAGTTCTTC
D gene: .; clone size: .; J gene: TRBJ1-4; V gene: TRBV4-1; CDR3 protein: CASSQRGVNEKLFF; CDR3 DNA: TGCGCCAGCAGCCAGAGGGGCGTTAATGAAAAACTGTTTTTT
D gene: .; clone size: few; J gene: TRBJ1-2; V gene: TRBV7-2; CDR3 protein: CASSSPVGGGGYTF; CDR3 DNA: TGTGCCAGCAGCTCCCCTGTTGGGGGGGGTGGCTACACCTTC
D gene: .; clone size: few; J gene: TRBJ2-7; V gene: TRBV10-3; CDR3 protein: CAIGVGTYEQYF; CDR3 DNA: TGTGCCATCGGGGTCGGGACCTACGAGCAGTACTTC
D gene: .; clone size: few; J gene: TRBJ2-1; V gene: TRBV27; CDR3 protein: CASSFYGSEQFF; CDR3 DNA: TGTGCCAGCAGTTTCTATGGCTCTGAGCAGTTCTTC
D gene: TRBD1; clone size: once; J gene: TRBJ2-1; V gene: TRBV5-6; CDR3 protein: CASSTTGQGTYNEQFF; CDR3 DNA: TGTGCCAGCAGCACAACGGGACAGGGTACCTACAATGAGCAGTTCTTC
D gene: .; clone size: .; J gene: TRBJ1-1; V gene: TRBV5-6; CDR3 protein: CASSLGPGPTEAFF; CDR3 DNA: TGTGCCAGCAGCTTGGGTCCAGGGCCCACTGAAGCTTTCTTT
D gene: .; clone size: .; J gene: TRBJ2-7; V gene: TRBV6-5; CDR3 protein: CASRRDGVYEQYF; CDR3 DNA: TGTGCCAGCAGGAGGGACGGAGTCTACGAGCAGTACTTC
D gene: TRBD1; clone size: .; J gene: TRBJ1-6; V gene: TRBV4-1; CDR3 protein: CASSQDPGTGLNSPLHF; CDR3 DNA: TGCGCCAGCAGCCAAGACCCGGGGACAGGGCTTAATTCACCCCTCCACTTT
D gene: .; clone size: .; J gene: TRBJ2-1; V gene: TRBV12-3/TRBV12-4; CDR3 protein: CASSFRDWIYNEQFF; CDR3 DNA: TGTGCCAGCAGTTTTAGGGACTGGATTTACAATGAGCAGTTCTTC
D gene: TRBD1; clone size: few; J gene: TRBJ2-5; V gene: TRBV20-1; CDR3 protein: CSASLTGWQETQYF; CDR3 DNA: TGCAGTGCAAGCCTGACAGGGTGGCAAGAGACCCAGTACTTC
D gene: .; clone size: few; J gene: TRBJ2-5; V gene: TRBV10-3; CDR3 protein: CAISGRGYSMYF; CDR3 DNA: TGTGCCATCAGTGGGAGAGGGTATAGTATGTACTTC
D gene: .; clone size: many; J gene: TRBJ2-7; V gene: TRBV10-3; CDR3 protein: CAISGSEQGKYEQYF; CDR3 DNA: TGTGCCATCAGTGGGTCTGAACAGGGTAAATACGAGCAGTACTTC
D gene: .; clone size: .; J gene: TRBJ1-2; V gene: TRBV10-3; CDR3 protein: CAISGSGYGYTF; CDR3 DNA: TGTGCCATCAGTGGAAGCGGATATGGCTACACCTTC
D gene: TRBD1; clone size: few; J gene: TRBJ2-7; V gene: TRBV25-1; CDR3 protein: CASSEREGGFGEQYF; CDR3 DNA: TGTGCCAGCAGTGAGAGGGAAGGGGGCTTCGGCGAGCAGTACTTC
D gene: TRBD1; clone size: .; J gene: TRBJ2-1; V gene: TRBV29-1; CDR3 protein: CSVVGTGGRNEQFF; CDR3 DNA: TGCAGCGTTGTAGGGACAGGGGGCCGGAATGAGCAGTTCTTC
D gene: .; clone size: .; J gene: TRBJ2-1; V gene: TRBV13; CDR3 protein: CASSSPGGPRSYNEQFF; CDR3 DNA: TGTGCCAGCAGCTCTCCGGGCGGGCCGCGCTCCTACAATGAGCAGTTCTTC
D gene: TRBD1; clone size: .; J gene: TRBJ2-7; V gene: TRBV7-2; CDR3 protein: CASSAQTGGGNEQYF; CDR3 DNA: TGTGCCAGCAGCGCTCAGACAGGGGGCGGGAACGAGCAGTACTTC
D gene: TRBD1; clone size: few; J gene: TRBJ2-7; V gene: TRBV10-2; CDR3 protein: CAGSVDRVTGEQYF; CDR3 DNA: TGCGCCGGCAGCGTAGACAGGGTTACGGGGGAGCAGTACTTC
D gene: TRBD1; clone size: many; J gene: TRBJ1-5; V gene: TRBV10-3; CDR3 protein: CAISESKGGTDQPQHF; CDR3 DNA: TGTGCCATCAGTGAGTCGAAAGGGGGCACGGATCAGCCCCAGCATTTT
D gene: TRBD2; clone size: .; J gene: TRBJ2-3; V gene: TRBV20-1; CDR3 protein: CSSIGLAGGPVTDTQYF; CDR3 DNA: TGCAGTTCTATTGGACTAGCGGGAGGCCCCGTCACAGATACGCAGTATTTT
D gene: .; clone size: .; J gene: TRBJ1-1; V gene: TRBV4-1; CDR3 protein: CASRQYGAVNTEAFF; CDR3 DNA: TGCGCCAGCCGCCAATATGGGGCGGTGAACACTGAAGCTTTCTTT
D gene: .; clone size: .; J gene: TRBJ2-2; V gene: TRBV2; CDR3 protein: CASSKEQGRGGELFF; CDR3 DNA: TGTGCCAGCAGCAAAGAACAGGGCCGCGGCGGGGAGCTGTTTTTT
D gene: .; clone size: .; J gene: TRBJ1-5; V gene: TRBV12-3/TRBV12-4; CDR3 protein: CVSRDTNQPQHF; CDR3 DNA: TGTGTCAGCAGGGACACAAATCAGCCCCAGCATTTT
D gene: .; clone size: .; J gene: TRBJ1-2; V gene: TRBV12-3/TRBV12-4; CDR3 protein: CASGANYGYTF; CDR3 DNA: TGTGCCAGCGGGGCGAACTATGGCTACACCTTC
D gene: .; clone size: .; J gene: TRBJ2-1; V gene: TRBV9; CDR3 protein: CASSVAGGTSSYNEQFF; CDR3 DNA: TGTGCCAGCAGCGTAGCAGGAGGGACAAGCTCCTACAATGAGCAGTTCTTC
D gene: .; clone size: .; J gene: TRBJ1-2; V gene: TRBV12-3/TRBV12-4; CDR3 protein: CASRWGQGGGYTF; CDR3 DNA: TGTGCCAGCAGGTGGGGGCAGGGAGGTGGCTACACCTTC
D gene: .; clone size: .; J gene: TRBJ2-7; V gene: TRBV5-1; CDR3 protein: CASSRQPSYEQYF; CDR3 DNA: TGCGCCAGCAGTCGACAACCAAGCTACGAGCAGTACTTC
D gene: TRBD1; clone size: .; J gene: TRBJ1-2; V gene: TRBV5-5; CDR3 protein: CASSFGTGGAGYGYTF; CDR3 DNA: TGTGCCAGCAGCTTTGGGACAGGGGGCGCCGGCTATGGCTACACCTTC